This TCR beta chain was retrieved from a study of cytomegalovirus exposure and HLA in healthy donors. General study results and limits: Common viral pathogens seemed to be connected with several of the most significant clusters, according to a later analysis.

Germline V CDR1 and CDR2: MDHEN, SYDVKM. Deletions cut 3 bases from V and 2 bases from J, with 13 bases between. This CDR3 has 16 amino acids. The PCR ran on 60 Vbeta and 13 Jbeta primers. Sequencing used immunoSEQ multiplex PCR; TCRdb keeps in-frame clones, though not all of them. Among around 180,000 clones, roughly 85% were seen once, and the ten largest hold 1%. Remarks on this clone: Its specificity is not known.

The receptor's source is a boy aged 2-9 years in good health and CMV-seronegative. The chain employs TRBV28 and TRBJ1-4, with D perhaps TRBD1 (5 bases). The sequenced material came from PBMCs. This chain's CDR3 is CASSFGRALTNEKLFF. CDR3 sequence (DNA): TGTGCCAGCAGTTTTGGCAGGGCTCTCACTAATGAAAAACTGTTTTTT.